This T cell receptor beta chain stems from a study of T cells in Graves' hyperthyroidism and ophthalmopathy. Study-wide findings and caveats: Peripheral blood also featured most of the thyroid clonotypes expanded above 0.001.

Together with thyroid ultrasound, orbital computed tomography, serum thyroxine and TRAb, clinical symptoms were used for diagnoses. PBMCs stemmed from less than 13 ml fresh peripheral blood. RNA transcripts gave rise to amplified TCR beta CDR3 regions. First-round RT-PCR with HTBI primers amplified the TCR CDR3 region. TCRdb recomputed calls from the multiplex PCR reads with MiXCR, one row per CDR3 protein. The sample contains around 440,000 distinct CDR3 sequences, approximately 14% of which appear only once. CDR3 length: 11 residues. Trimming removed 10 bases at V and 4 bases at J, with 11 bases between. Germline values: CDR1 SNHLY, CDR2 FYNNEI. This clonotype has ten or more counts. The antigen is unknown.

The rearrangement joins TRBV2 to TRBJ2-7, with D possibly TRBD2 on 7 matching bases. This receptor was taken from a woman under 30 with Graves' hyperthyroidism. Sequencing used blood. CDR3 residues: CATQGGYEQYF. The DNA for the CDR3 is TGTGCCACACAGGGAGGGTACGAGCAGTACTTC. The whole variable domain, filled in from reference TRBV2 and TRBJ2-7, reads EPEVTQTPSHQVTQMGQEVILRCVPISNHLYFYWYRQILGQKVEFLVSFYNNEISEKSEIFDDQFSVERPDGSNFTLKIRSTKLEDSAMYFCATQGGYEQYFGPGTRLTVT.